This record covers a single T cell receptor (beta chain). These data belong to a study of shared clonotypes between healthy human individuals. Assay used: immunoSEQ multiplex PCR; TCRdb lists only in-frame clones, some missing. The top ten clones hold roughly 0.13% of a sample with about 2.4 million clones, around nine tenths of them seen once. The J segment lost 5 bases and the V segment lost 3 bases, leaving 7 bases of the junction unmatched. The CDR3 loop spans 16 amino acids. Germline CDR1 and CDR2: MNHEY and SMNVEV (reference sequence). The sequencing sample was made of naive CD4+ T cells sorted from blood. Subset here: CD45RA+ positively selected. V usage is TRBV27 and J usage is TRBJ2-5; TRBD2 aligns across 12 bases. This TCR was recovered from a man in his late teens or twenties in good health. The CDR3: CASSLNPSGGGETQYF. DNA for the CDR3: TGTGCCAGCAGTTTGAATCCTAGCGGGGGGGGTGAGACCCAGTACTTC.